This entry concerns a single TCR beta chain. This record belongs to a study of cytomegalovirus exposure and HLA in healthy donors. There are 15 residues in the CDR3. Germline V CDR1 and CDR2: SGHRS, YFSETQ. V dropped 0 bases and J dropped 2 bases, with 12 bases sitting between them. The method was immunoSEQ multiplex PCR; TCRdb's version includes in-frame clones alone and lacks a portion of them. This table has about 140,000 clones, roughly nine tenths appearing once. The gene calls are TRBV5-1 and TRBJ2-7, with D perhaps TRBD1 (6 bases). The sequencing input was PBMCs. The TCR comes from a young man in good health and CMV-seronegative. The CDR3 here is CASSLVGTTTYEQYF. The CDR3, as DNA: TGCGCCAGCAGCTTGGTCGGGACAACTACCTACGAGCAGTACTTC.